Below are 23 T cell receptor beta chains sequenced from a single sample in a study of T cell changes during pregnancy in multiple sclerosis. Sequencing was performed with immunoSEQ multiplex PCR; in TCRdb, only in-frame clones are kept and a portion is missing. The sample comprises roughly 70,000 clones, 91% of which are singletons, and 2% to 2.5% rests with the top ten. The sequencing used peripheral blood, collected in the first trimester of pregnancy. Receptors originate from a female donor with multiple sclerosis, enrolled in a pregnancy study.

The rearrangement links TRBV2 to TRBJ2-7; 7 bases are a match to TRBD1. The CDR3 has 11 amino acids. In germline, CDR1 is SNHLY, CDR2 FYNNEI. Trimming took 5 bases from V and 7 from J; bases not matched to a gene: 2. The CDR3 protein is CASSLQGEQYF. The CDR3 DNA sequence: TGTGCCAGCAGTTTACAGGGGGAGCAGTACTTC. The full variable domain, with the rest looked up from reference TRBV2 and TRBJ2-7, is EPEVTQTPSHQVTQMGQEVILRCVPISNHLYFYWYRQILGQKVEFLVSFYNNEISEKSEIFDDQFSVERPDGSNFTLKIRSTKLEDSAMYFCASSLQGEQYFGPGTRLTVT.

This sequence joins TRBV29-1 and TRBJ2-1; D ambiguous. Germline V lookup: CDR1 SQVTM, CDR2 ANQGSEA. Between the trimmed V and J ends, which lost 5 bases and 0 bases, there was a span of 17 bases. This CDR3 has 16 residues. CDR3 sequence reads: CSVYDSSLSSYNEQFF. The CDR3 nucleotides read TGCAGCGTTTATGACTCATCTTTGAGCTCCTACAATGAGCAGTTCTTC.

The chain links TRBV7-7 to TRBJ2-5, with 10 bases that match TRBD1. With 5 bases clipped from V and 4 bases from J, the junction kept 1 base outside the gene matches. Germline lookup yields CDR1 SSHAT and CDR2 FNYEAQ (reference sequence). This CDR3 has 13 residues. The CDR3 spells CASSGDRGETQYF. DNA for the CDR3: TGTGCCAGCAGCGGGGACAGGGGAGAGACCCAGTACTTC.

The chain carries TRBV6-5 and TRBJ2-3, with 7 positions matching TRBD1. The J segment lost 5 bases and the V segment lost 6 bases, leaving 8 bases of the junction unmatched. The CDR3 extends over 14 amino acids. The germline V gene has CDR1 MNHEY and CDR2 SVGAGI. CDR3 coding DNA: TGTGCCAGCAGCGACGGACAGGCTGGAGATACGCAGTATTTT. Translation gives CASSDGQAGDTQYF.

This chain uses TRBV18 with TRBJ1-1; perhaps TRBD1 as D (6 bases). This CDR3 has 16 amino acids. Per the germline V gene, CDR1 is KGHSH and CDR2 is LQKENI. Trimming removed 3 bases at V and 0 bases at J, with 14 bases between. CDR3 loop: CASSPKQGGMNTEAFF. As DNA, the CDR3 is TGTGCCAGCTCACCTAAACAGGGCGGAATGAACACTGAAGCTTTCTTT. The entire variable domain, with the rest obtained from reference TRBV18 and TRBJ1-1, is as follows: NAGVMQNPRHLVRRRGQEARLRCSPMKGHSHVYWYRQLPEEGLKFMVYLQKENIIDESGMPKERFSAEFPKEGPSILRIQQVVRGDSAAYFCASSPKQGGMNTEAFFGQGTRLTVV.

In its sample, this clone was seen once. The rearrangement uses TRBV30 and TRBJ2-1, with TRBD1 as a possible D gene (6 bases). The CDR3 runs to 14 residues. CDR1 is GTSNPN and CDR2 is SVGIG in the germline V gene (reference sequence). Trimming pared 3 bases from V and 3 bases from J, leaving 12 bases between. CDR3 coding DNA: TGTGCCTGGAGACAGGGTGCCCACTACAATGAGCAGTTCTTC. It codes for CAWRQGAHYNEQFF.

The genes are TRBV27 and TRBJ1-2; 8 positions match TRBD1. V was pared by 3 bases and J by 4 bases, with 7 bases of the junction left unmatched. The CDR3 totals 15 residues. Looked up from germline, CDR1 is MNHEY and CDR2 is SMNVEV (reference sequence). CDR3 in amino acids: CASSFRRQGIYGYTF. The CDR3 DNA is TGTGCCAGCAGTTTCCGAAGACAGGGGATCTATGGCTACACCTTC.

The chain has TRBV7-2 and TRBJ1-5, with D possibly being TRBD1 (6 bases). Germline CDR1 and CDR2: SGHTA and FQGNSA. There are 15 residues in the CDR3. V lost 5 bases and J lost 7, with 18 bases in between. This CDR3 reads CASSPGVGGRQPQHF. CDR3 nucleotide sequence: TGTGCCAGCAGCCCCGGGGTGGGGGGGCGCCAGCCCCAGCATTTT.

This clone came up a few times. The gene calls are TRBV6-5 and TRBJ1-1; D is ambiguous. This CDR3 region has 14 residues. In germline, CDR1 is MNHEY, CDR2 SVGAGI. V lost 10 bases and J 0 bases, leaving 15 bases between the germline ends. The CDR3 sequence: CATQRRALNTEAFF. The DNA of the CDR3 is TGTGCCACCCAAAGGAGGGCCCTGAACACTGAAGCTTTCTTT.

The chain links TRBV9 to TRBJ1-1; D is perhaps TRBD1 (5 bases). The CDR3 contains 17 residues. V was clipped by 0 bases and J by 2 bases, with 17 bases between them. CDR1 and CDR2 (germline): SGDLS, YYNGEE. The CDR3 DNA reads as TGTGCCAGCAGCGTAGGGTCCTGGGGGGGGGAAAACACTGAAGCTTTCTTT. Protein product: CASSVGSWGGENTEAFF.

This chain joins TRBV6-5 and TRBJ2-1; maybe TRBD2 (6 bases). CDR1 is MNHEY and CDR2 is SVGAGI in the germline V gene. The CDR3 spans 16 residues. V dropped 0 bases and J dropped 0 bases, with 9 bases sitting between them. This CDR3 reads CASSYSVGSSYNEQFF. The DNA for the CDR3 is TGTGCCAGCAGTTACTCTGTCGGGAGCTCCTACAATGAGCAGTTCTTC.

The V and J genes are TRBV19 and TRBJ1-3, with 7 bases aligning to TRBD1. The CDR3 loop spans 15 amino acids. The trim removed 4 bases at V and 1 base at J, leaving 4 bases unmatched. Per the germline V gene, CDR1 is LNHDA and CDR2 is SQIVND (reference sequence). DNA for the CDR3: TGTGCCAGTAGTAAGGACAGGACTTCTGGAAACACCATATATTTT. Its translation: CASSKDRTSGNTIYF.

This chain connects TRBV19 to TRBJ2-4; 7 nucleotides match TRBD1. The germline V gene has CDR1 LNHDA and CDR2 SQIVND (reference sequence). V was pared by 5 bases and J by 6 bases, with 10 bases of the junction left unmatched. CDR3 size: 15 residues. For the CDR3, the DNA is TGTGCCAGTAGTCGACTTGCCGGGACAGTAAACATTCAGTACTTC. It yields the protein CASSRLAGTVNIQYF.

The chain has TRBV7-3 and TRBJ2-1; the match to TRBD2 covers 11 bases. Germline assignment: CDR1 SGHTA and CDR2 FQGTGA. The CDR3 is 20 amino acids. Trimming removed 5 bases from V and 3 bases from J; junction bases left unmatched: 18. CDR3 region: CASSIRGQPISGGGYNEQFF. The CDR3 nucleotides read TGTGCCAGCAGCATCAGGGGCCAACCCATTAGCGGGGGGGGCTACAATGAGCAGTTCTTC.

CDR3 DNA: TGTGCCAGCAGCTTCGGGGGAGGGACAGGGGGCTACGAGCAGTACTTC. This sequence encodes CASSFGGGTGGYEQYF. This chain links TRBV5-6 with TRBJ2-7; 11 positions match TRBD1. CDR1 SGHDT and CDR2 YYEEEE come from the germline V gene. The CDR3 has 16 residues. J gave up 3 bases and V 2 bases, and 7 bases lay outside the gene matches.

In nucleotides, the CDR3 is TGTGCCAGCAGCCAGGACAGGGGGCCGCCGGGGAATTCACCCCTCCACTTT. Translated, it gives CASSQDRGPPGNSPLHF. The chain is built from TRBV7-9 and TRBJ1-6, with 11 bases that match TRBD1. J lost 7 bases, V lost 5 bases, and 10 bases had no gene match. The germline V gene encodes CDR1 SEHNR and CDR2 FQNEAQ (reference sequence). The CDR3 covers 17 residues. The entire variable domain, with the rest obtained from reference TRBV7-9 and TRBJ1-6, is as follows: DTGVSQNPRHKITKRGQNVTFRCDPISEHNRLYWYRQTLGQGPEFLTYFQNEAQLEKSRLLSDRFSAERPKGSFSTLEIQRTEQGDSAMYLCASSQDRGPPGNSPLHFGNGTRLTVT.

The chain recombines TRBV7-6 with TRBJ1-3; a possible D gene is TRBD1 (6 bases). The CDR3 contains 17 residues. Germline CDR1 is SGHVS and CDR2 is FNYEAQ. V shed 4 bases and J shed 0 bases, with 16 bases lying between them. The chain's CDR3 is CASSSDRPFNSGNTIYF. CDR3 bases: TGTGCCAGCAGCTCCGACAGGCCTTTTAACTCTGGAAACACCATATATTTT.

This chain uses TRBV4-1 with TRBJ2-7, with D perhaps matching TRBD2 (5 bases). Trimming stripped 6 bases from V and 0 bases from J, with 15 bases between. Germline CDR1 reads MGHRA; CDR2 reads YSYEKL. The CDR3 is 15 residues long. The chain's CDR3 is CASSYNGKSSYEQYF. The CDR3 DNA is TGCGCCAGCAGTTATAACGGGAAAAGCTCCTACGAGCAGTACTTC.

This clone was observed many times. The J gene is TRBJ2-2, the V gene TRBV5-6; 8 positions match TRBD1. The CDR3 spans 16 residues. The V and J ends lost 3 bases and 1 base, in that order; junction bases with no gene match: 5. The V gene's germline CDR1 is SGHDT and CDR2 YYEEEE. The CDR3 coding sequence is TGTGCCAGCAGCTGGACCGGACAGGGGAACACCGGGGAGCTGTTTTTT. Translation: CASSWTGQGNTGELFF.

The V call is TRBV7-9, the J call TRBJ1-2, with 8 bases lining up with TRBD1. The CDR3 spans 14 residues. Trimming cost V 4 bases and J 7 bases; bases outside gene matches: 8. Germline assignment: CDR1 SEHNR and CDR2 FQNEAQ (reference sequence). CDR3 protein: CASSSIGQGFGYTF. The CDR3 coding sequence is TGTGCCAGCAGCTCAATCGGACAGGGATTTGGCTACACCTTC.

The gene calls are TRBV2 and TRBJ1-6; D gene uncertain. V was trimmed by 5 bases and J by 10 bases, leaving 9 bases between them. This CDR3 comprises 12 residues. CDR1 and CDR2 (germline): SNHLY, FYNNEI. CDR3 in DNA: TGTGCCAGCAGTAAACAGCAATCACCCCTCCACTTT. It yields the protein CASSKQQSPLHF.

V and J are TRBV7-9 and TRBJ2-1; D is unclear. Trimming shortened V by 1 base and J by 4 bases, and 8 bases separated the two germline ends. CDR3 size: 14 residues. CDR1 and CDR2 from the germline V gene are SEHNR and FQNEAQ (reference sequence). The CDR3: CASSLVGLYNEQFF. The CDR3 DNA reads TGTGCCAGCAGCTTAGTTGGCTTATACAATGAGCAGTTCTTC.

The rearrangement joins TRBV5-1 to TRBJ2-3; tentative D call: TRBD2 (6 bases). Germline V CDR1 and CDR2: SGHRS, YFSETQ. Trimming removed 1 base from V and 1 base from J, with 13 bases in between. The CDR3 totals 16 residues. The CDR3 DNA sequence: TGCGCCAGCAGCTTGATGCCAGCGGGCGGCACAGATACGCAGTATTTT. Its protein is CASSLMPAGGTDTQYF.